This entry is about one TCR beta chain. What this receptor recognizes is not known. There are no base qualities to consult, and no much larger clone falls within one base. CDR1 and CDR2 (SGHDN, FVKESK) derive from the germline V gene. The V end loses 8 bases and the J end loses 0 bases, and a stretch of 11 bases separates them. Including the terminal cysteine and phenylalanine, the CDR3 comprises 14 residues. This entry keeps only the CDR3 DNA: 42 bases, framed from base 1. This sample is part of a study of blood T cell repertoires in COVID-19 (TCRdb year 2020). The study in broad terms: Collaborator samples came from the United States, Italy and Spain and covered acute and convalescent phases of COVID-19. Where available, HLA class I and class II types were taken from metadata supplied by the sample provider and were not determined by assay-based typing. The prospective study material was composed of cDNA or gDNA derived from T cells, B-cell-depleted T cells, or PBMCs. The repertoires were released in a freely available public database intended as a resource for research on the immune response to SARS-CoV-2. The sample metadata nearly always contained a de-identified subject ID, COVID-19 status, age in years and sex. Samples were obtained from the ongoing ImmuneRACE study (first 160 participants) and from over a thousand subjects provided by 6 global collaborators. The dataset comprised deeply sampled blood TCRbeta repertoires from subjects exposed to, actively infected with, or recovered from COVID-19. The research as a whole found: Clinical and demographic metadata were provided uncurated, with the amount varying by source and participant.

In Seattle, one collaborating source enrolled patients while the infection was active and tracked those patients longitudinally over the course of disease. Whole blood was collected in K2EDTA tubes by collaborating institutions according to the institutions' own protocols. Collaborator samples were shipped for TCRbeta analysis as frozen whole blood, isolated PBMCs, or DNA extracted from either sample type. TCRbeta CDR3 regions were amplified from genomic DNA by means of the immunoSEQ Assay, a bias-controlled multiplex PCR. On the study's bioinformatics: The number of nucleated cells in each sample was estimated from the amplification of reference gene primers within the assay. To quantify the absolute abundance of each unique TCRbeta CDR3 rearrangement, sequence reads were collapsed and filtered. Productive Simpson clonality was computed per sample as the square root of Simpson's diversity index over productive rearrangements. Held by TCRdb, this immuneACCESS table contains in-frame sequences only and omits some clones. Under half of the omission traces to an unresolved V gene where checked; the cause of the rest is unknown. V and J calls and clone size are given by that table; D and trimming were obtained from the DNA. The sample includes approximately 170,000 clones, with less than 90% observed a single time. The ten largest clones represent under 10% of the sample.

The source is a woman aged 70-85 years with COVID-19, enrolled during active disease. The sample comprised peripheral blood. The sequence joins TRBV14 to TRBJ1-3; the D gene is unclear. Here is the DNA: TGTGCCAGCCGGGATCTAGACTCTGGAAACACCATATATTTT. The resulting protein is CASRDLDSGNTIYF. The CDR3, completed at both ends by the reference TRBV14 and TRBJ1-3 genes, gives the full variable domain EAGVTQFPSHSVIEKGQTVTLRCDPISGHDNLYWYRRVMGKEIKFLLHFVKESKQDESGMPNNRFLAERTGGTYSTLKVQPAELEDSGVYFCASRDLDSGNTIYFGEGSWLTVV.